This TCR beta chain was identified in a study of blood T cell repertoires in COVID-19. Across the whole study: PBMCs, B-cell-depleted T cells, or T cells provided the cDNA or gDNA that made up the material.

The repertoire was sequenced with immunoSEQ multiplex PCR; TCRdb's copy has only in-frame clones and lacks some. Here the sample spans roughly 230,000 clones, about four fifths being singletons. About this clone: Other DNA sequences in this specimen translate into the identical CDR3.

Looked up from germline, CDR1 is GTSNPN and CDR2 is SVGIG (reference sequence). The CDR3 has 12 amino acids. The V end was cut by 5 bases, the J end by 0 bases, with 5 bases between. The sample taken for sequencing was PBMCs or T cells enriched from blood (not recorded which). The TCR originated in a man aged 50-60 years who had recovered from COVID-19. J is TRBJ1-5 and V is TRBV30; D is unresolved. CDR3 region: CAWSLSNQPQHF. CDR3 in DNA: TGTGCCTGGTCCCTTAGCAATCAGCCCCAGCATTTT.